These T cell receptor beta chains were read from a single sample in a study of T cell clonotyping in hematopoietic cell transplantation. Only in-frame clones appear in the TCRdb table, and some are missing; sequencing was by immunoSEQ multiplex PCR. Among some 10,000 clones listed, roughly 93% were seen once. The specimen was PBMCs, collected 100 days after allogeneic stem cell transplant. These receptor sequences come from a male patient in his fifties who had an allogeneic stem cell transplant from a related donor, so T cells may come from the graft donor. Some clones in this sample may be carry-over from other donors' samples. The conserved cysteine and the conserved F or W are not part of the CDR3 here.

CDR3	V	J
ASSDPGQIAYEQY	TRBV19	TRBJ2-7
SVERRWDGLGDEQF	TRBV29-1	TRBJ2-1
ASSLSVSLAGKETQY	TRBV27	TRBJ2-5
ASSSSGPYMQY	TRBV19	TRBJ2-3
ASSLQSTDTQY	TRBV6-5	TRBJ2-3
ASRLRAWYEQF	TRBV5-1	TRBJ2-1
ASSLDPLMETQY	TRBV7-6	TRBJ2-5
ASSLGLTGQGANEQF	TRBV5-1	TRBJ2-1
ASSPGISEKLF	TRBV5-1	TRBJ1-4
ASRPDPLTEAF	TRBV19	TRBJ1-1
ASSLDTISGRAQETQY	TRBV5-8	TRBJ2-5
ASGGPYEQY	TRBV14	TRBJ2-7
ASDRGTEAF	TRBV19	TRBJ1-1
ASSLGRRGAGANTEAF	TRBV11-1	TRBJ1-1
ASRGDGWAGWYEQY	TRBV7-6	TRBJ2-7
ASSSGLAGPDPYEQY	TRBV7-3	TRBJ2-7
ASSLVSATNEKLF	TRBV7-2	TRBJ1-4
AWSAQGDYGYT	TRBV30	TRBJ1-2
ASRARERSYEQY	TRBV28	TRBJ2-7
ASSSGFGYT	TRBV6-5	TRBJ1-2
ATSSPLGSFYNEQF	TRBV15	TRBJ2-1
ASSSGQVIGAF	TRBV28	TRBJ1-1
SVGTGTGFYEQY	TRBV29-1	TRBJ2-7
ATLGYGSTYEQY	TRBV6-6	TRBJ2-7
ASGGKGGSNTEAF	TRBV9	TRBJ1-1
SVGRQARNEQY	TRBV29-1	TRBJ2-7
ARSLATRRVTGGSYEQY	TRBV5-3	TRBJ2-7
ASSLVEAMNTEAF	TRBV5-1	TRBJ1-1
ASSPPGRLNTEAF	TRBV5-6	TRBJ1-1
ASSKGPSSAPNDGYT	TRBV21-1	TRBJ1-2
ASSQQYGRNTEAF	TRBV4-1	TRBJ1-1
ASSGRAAGAAYEQY	TRBV5-5	TRBJ2-7
ASSAILGDTQY	TRBV6-4	TRBJ2-3
SVSTGGSSYEQY	TRBV29-1	TRBJ2-7
ASSLDRHNYGYT	TRBV5-4	TRBJ1-2
ASKRLAASGDIQY	TRBV2	TRBJ2-4
ASSLDADAGGTYEQY	TRBV11-3	TRBJ2-7
ASSPLGTLDYGYT	TRBV18	TRBJ1-2
ASRLGSRGETQY	TRBV28	TRBJ2-5
ASSSHSGTGTNQPQH	TRBV19	TRBJ1-5
ASSSAHDEQF	TRBV27	TRBJ2-1